This T cell receptor beta chain comes out of a study of blood T cell repertoires in COVID-19. As for the study in general: Specimens from acute and convalescent COVID-19 originated in the United States, Italy and Spain.

The authors' processing: Reference gene primer amplification in the assay estimated nucleated cell counts. Assay: immunoSEQ multiplex PCR; the TCRdb copy retains only in-frame clones and omits some. That table supplies the V and J calls and clone size; D and trimming were determined from the DNA. Altogether about 50,000 clones are present, 88% being singletons, with the ten largest covering 9.5% to 15%. Germline CDR1 reads SQVTM; CDR2 reads ANQGSEA. This CDR3 is built from 14 residues. The V gene end was trimmed by 6 bases and the J gene end by 1 base; junction bases not matched to a gene: 7. The gene calls are TRBV29-1 and TRBJ2-5; 8 nucleotides agree with TRBD1. The sequence derives from a human donor with active COVID-19. The donor label of this sample is uncertain. Sequencing input: peripheral blood. The CDR3 coding sequence is TGCAGCGTCCGCGGGACAGGCCCCCAAGAGACCCAGTACTTC. It yields the protein CSVRGTGPQETQYF.